These 8 T cell receptor beta chains share one sample of origin, sequenced in a study of CD8 T cells in ankylosing spondylitis. These TCRs are of unknown antigen specificity. TCRdb reanalysed the 5' RACE reads using MiXCR and keeps one entry per CDR3 protein. This table holds roughly 670,000 distinct CDR3 sequences, about 20% found once. Overall study findings and caveats: Seemingly distinctive of ankylosing spondylitis blood was a TCR beta motif formed by eight highly homologous variants.

The sample taken for sequencing was blood, either unsorted or a sorted T cell fraction (not recorded which). The source of these receptors is a male donor with ankylosing spondylitis.

This clonotype showed up just a few times. The V gene is TRBV11-2, the J gene TRBJ2-3, with D perhaps TRBD2 (5 bases). From germline, CDR1 is SGHAT and CDR2 FQNNGV. The CDR3 is made up of 14 amino acids. V was pared by 2 bases and J by 2 bases, with 8 bases between. In nucleotides, the CDR3 is TGTGCCAGCAGCTTAAGCCTAGCCACAGATACGCAGTATTTT. This encodes CASSLSLATDTQYF.

This clonotype has a handful of counts. The chain is built from TRBV29-1 and TRBJ1-1; the D is unclear. The V gene's germline CDR1 is SQVTM and CDR2 ANQGSEA. V lost 1 base, J lost 1 base, and 16 bases lay in between. CDR3 size: 16 residues. CDR3 DNA: TGCAGCGTTGAAGGAGGCCTTACCCGGGGGAACACTGAAGCTTTCTTT. Its translation is CSVEGGLTRGNTEAFF.

The chain carries TRBV20-1 and TRBJ2-1; 8 bases align to TRBD2. This CDR3 is built from 15 residues. J was trimmed by 9 bases and V by 6 bases; bases with no gene match: 16. Germline-derived CDR1 and CDR2 are DFQATT and SNEGSKA (reference sequence). CDR3 in amino acids: CSATARSGKAIEQFF. The CDR3 region has the DNA TGCAGTGCCACCGCCCGTAGCGGGAAGGCGATTGAGCAGTTCTTC.

This clonotype was observed a handful of times. The chain is built from TRBV10-3 and TRBJ1-1; 9 nucleotides line up with TRBD1. With V trimmed by 6 bases and J by 4 bases, 9 bases remained unmatched. Germline loops: CDR1 ENHRY, CDR2 SYGVKD. There are 15 residues in the CDR3. Here the CDR3 reads CAIRQGASLSTEAFF. In DNA, the CDR3 is TGTGCCATCAGACAGGGGGCCTCCCTATCCACTGAAGCTTTCTTT.

This clonotype was counted a few times. The J gene is TRBJ2-6, the V gene TRBV12-3 or TRBV12-4; D not resolved. V was cut by 6 bases and J by 0 bases, with 9 bases left in between. The CDR3 has 15 amino acids. This CDR3 reads CASSLHDSGANVLTF. DNA for the CDR3: TGTGCCAGCAGCCTTCACGACTCTGGGGCCAACGTCCTGACTTTC.

The J gene is TRBJ2-7, the V gene TRBV4-1; D not resolved. Germline CDR1 is MGHRA and CDR2 is YSYEKL. V lost 0 bases, J lost 4 bases, and 7 bases lay in between. CDR3 size: 13 residues. The CDR3, as DNA: TGCGCCAGCAGCCAAGAATCCCCGTACGAGCAGTACTTC. It translates to CASSQESPYEQYF.

The chain employs TRBV5-1 and TRBJ1-1; 9 nucleotides align to TRBD1. CDR3 length: 12 amino acids. Trimming took 5 bases from V and 8 from J; bases not matched to a gene: 4. CDR1 is SGHRS and CDR2 is YFSETQ in the germline V gene. This CDR3 is CASSWTGDEAFF. The CDR3 DNA reads as TGCGCCAGCAGTTGGACAGGGGACGAAGCTTTCTTT. The full variable domain, with the rest looked up from reference TRBV5-1 and TRBJ1-1, is KAGVTQTPRYLIKTRGQQVTLSCSPISGHRSVSWYQQTPGQGLQFLFEYFSETQRNKGNFPGRFSGRQFSNSRSEMNVSTLELGDSALYLCASSWTGDEAFFGQGTRLTVV.

This clonotype was seen at least ten times. At one end, the junction sequence differs from germline, possibly due to a read error. This chain joins TRBV5-1 and TRBJ2-3; TRBD2 might be the D (5 bases). The CDR3 consists of 13 residues. The germline V gene encodes CDR1 SGHRS and CDR2 YFSETQ. CDR3 loop: CASSFRGTDTQYF. The CDR3 DNA follows: TGTGCCAGCAGTTTTCGGGGAACAGATACGCAGTATTTT.